These T cell receptor beta chains were read from a single sample in a study of cytomegalovirus exposure and HLA in healthy donors. Method: immunoSEQ multiplex PCR; TCRdb's copy keeps in-frame clones and lacks some. The sample carries under 150,000 clones, 60% to 85% recorded once. Input material: PBMCs. These receptors were collected from a female donor in good health and CMV-seropositive. Each CDR3 is given with its conserved first and last residue. D genes are given only for firm matches. Size is omitted from some rows. Given values are once, few, many or a class for expanded clones.

V	size	J	D	CDR3	DNA
TRBV18	-	TRBJ2-7	TRBD1	CASSRGQGATYEQYF	TGTGCCAGCTCACGAGGACAGGGGGCCACTTACGAGCAGTACTTC
TRBV6-1	-	TRBJ1-3	-	CASSPRGNTIYF	TGTGCCAGCAGCCCCAGAGGAAACACCATATATTTT
TRBV28	-	TRBJ1-2	-	CASSTPGQGLYGYTF	TGTGCCAGCAGTACCCCCGGGCAGGGGCTATATGGCTACACCTTC
TRBV7-2	-	TRBJ2-2	-	CASSLGLTGVRTGELFF	TGTGCCAGCAGCTTAGGACTTACGGGAGTAAGGACCGGGGAGCTGTTTTTT
TRBV6-6	-	TRBJ2-7	-	CASGGSGDRNYEQYF	TGTGCCAGCGGTGGTTCCGGAGACAGGAACTACGAGCAGTACTTC
TRBV2	-	TRBJ1-2	-	CASSLDSDYGYTF	TGTGCCAGCAGCCTGGACAGTGATTATGGCTACACCTTC
TRBV11-2	-	TRBJ2-7	-	CASSLDLRAEQYF	TGTGCCAGCAGCTTAGATCTTAGAGCCGAGCAGTACTTC
TRBV29-1	few	TRBJ2-7	TRBD1	CSVEHPQGQGTYEQYF	TGCAGCGTTGAACATCCGCAAGGACAGGGTACCTACGAGCAGTACTTC
TRBV5-4	-	TRBJ2-2	TRBD2	CASSLEGSGRATGELFF	TGTGCCAGCAGCTTGGAAGGTAGCGGGAGGGCAACCGGGGAGCTGTTTTTT
TRBV30	-	TRBJ2-2	TRBD1	CAWGAGGAEAGELFF	TGTGCCTGGGGGGCAGGGGGCGCGGAGGCCGGGGAGCTGTTTTTT
TRBV7-7	-	TRBJ2-5	TRBD1	CASSRSGTGEETQYF	TGTGCCAGCAGCAGATCCGGGACAGGGGAAGAGACCCAGTACTTC
TRBV7-9	few	TRBJ2-3	TRBD1	CASSQGQGGDTQYF	TGTGCCAGCAGCCAGGGACAGGGTGGAGATACGCAGTATTTT
TRBV7-9	-	TRBJ2-5	-	CASSPGLAGETQYF	TGTGCCAGCAGCCCGGGCCTGGCGGGGGAGACCCAGTACTTC
TRBV19	-	TRBJ1-5	-	CASSRTWGGNQPQHF	TGTGCCAGTAGTAGGACCTGGGGGGGGAATCAGCCCCAGCATTTT
TRBV11-2	few	TRBJ2-2	-	CASSRDFPSTGELFF	TGTGCCAGCAGCCGGGACTTCCCGAGCACCGGGGAGCTGTTTTTT
TRBV18	-	TRBJ1-2	-	CASSPIVAQGYGYTF	TGTGCCAGCTCACCAATAGTAGCTCAGGGCTATGGCTACACCTTC
TRBV4-1	-	TRBJ2-1	-	CASSPRGRSSYNEQFF	TGCGCCAGCAGCCCTAGGGGTCGGAGCTCCTACAATGAGCAGTTCTTC
TRBV7-7	-	TRBJ2-2	TRBD1	CASSLTGGIGELFF	TGTGCCAGCAGCCTCACAGGGGGCATCGGGGAGCTGTTTTTT
TRBV5-6	-	TRBJ2-1	TRBD2	CASSLGLWLAGGNEQFF	TGTGCCAGCAGCTTGGGACTCTGGCTAGCGGGGGGTAATGAGCAGTTCTTC
TRBV2	-	TRBJ2-3	TRBD2	CASSEWASGGNTDTQYF	TGTGCCAGCAGTGAATGGGCTAGCGGGGGAAACACAGATACGCAGTATTTT
TRBV7-2	-	TRBJ1-1	-	CASSVFSGLNTEAFF	TGTGCCAGCAGCGTATTCTCAGGGCTGAACACTGAAGCTTTCTTT
TRBV5-4	-	TRBJ2-7	TRBD2	CASSLRGLAGEQYF	TGTGCCAGCAGCTTGCGTGGACTAGCGGGTGAGCAGTACTTC
TRBV6-6	-	TRBJ1-5	-	CASTDRSNQPQHF	TGTGCCAGCACCGACAGGAGCAATCAGCCCCAGCATTTT
TRBV6-6	-	TRBJ2-3	TRBD2	CASSYLGRGTDTQYF	TGTGCCAGCAGTTATCTGGGGAGGGGCACAGATACGCAGTATTTT
TRBV2	once	TRBJ1-2	-	CASRGTWGHYGYTF	TGTGCCAGCAGGGGGACATGGGGGCACTATGGCTACACCTTC
TRBV7-9	few	TRBJ2-2	TRBD2	CASSGRLADLQGGELFF	TGTGCCAGCAGCGGGAGACTAGCGGACTTGCAAGGCGGGGAGCTGTTTTTT
TRBV9	-	TRBJ2-7	-	CASSVPNTHRISLYEQYF	TGTGCCAGCAGCGTACCCAACACACACAGAATTTCCCTTTACGAGCAGTACTTC
TRBV5-1	-	TRBJ2-7	-	CASSLLPGEKNEQYF	TGCGCCAGCAGCTTGTTGCCAGGGGAGAAGAACGAGCAGTACTTC
TRBV9	-	TRBJ1-5	-	CASSVAPVNQPQHF	TGTGCCAGCAGCGTAGCCCCAGTAAATCAGCCCCAGCATTTT
TRBV6-1	-	TRBJ1-5	-	CASSVRGPQHF	TGTGCCAGCAGTGTCCGGGGTCCCCAGCATTTT
TRBV27	few	TRBJ2-7	TRBD2	CASISTSSLPYEQYF	TGTGCCAGCATCTCGACTAGCTCCCTACCCTACGAGCAGTACTTC
TRBV30	once	TRBJ1-4	-	CAWRRPSGLGEKLFF	TGTGCCTGGCGGAGACCTTCAGGGTTGGGCGAAAAACTGTTTTTT
TRBV18	-	TRBJ1-2	-	CASSPFTADYGYTF	TGTGCCAGCTCACCATTCACGGCGGACTATGGCTACACCTTC
TRBV28	-	TRBJ2-3	TRBD2	CASRRNSGRAQYF	TGTGCCAGCAGGCGGAACAGCGGGAGGGCCCAGTATTTT
TRBV2	-	TRBJ2-5	TRBD2	CASSDAGGAQETQYF	TGTGCCAGCAGTGATGCGGGGGGGGCCCAAGAGACCCAGTACTTC
TRBV5-1	-	TRBJ2-5	TRBD2	CASSLTSGVETQYF	TGCGCCAGCAGCTTGACTAGCGGGGTAGAGACCCAGTACTTC
TRBV4-1	-	TRBJ2-2	TRBD2	CASSQAGLAGVGTGELFF	TGCGCCAGCAGCCAAGCCGGACTAGCGGGAGTCGGCACCGGGGAGCTGTTTTTT
TRBV19	-	TRBJ1-1	-	CASSIRQVSQNTEAFF	TGTGCCAGTAGTATACGGCAGGTCTCCCAGAACACTGAAGCTTTCTTT
TRBV4-2	few	TRBJ2-7	-	CASSQAQGYEQYF	TGTGCCAGCAGCCAGGCACAGGGCTACGAGCAGTACTTC
TRBV6-1	-	TRBJ2-7	-	CASSTPMVNEQYF	TGTGCCAGCAGTACACCGATGGTGAACGAGCAGTACTTC
TRBV29-1	few	TRBJ2-3	TRBD2	CSVEDRLAEPTDTQYF	TGCAGCGTTGAAGATCGTCTAGCGGAGCCCACAGATACGCAGTATTTT
TRBV10-1	-	TRBJ2-7	-	CASSAPDRTSYEQYF	TGCGCCAGCAGCGCCCCGGACAGAACCTCCTACGAGCAGTACTTC
TRBV5-1	-	TRBJ2-7	-	CASSWRDSPPPYEQYF	TGCGCCAGCAGCTGGAGGGACTCCCCGCCTCCCTACGAGCAGTACTTC